This T cell receptor (beta chain) was documented in a study of cytomegalovirus exposure and HLA in healthy donors. Comment on this clone: The antigen remains unidentified.

Whole-study results and caveats: Overall, roughly 170 TCR beta chains were annotated as cytomegalovirus-associated.

The PCR made use of 60 Vbeta and 13 Jbeta primers. Per the original data handling: Roughly 11 million of the 80 million or so unique TCR beta chains counted in a later analysis were shared. Here immunoSEQ multiplex PCR was the method, and the copy in TCRdb shows in-frame clones only, minus some. V and J calls and clone size follow that table, whereas D and trimming were derived from the DNA. Of roughly 120,000 clones listed, roughly two thirds are singletons. V shed 7 bases and J shed 1 base, with 7 bases lying between them. Germline CDR1 is MNHNS and CDR2 is SASEGT. CDR3 size: 13 residues. This receptor was taken from a man between 18 and 35 years old in good health and CMV-seropositive. The chain joins TRBV6-1 to TRBJ2-2; D is unresolved. The sample was PBMCs. CDR3 DNA: TGTGCCAGCACAGGTCAGAACACCGGGGAGCTGTTTTTT. Translated, it gives CASTGQNTGELFF.